Presented here are 4 T cell receptor beta chains from one specimen sequenced in a study of Graves' ophthalmopathy and Graves' hyperthyroidism. Investigators amplified TCR beta CDR3 regions from RNA transcripts. RT-PCR with HTBI primers came first, then second-round multiplex PCR. One entry per CDR3 protein, called by TCRdb with MiXCR from the multiplex PCR reads. The sample holds approximately 700,000 distinct CDR3 sequences, roughly two fifths seen once. What was sequenced was peripheral blood. The source is an adult man with Graves' ophthalmopathy.

The table lists this clonotype with many counts. The V gene is TRBV13, the J gene TRBJ2-7; D gene ambiguous. The germline CDR1 and CDR2 sequences are PRHDT and FYEKMQ (reference sequence). Trimming took off 1 base at V and 7 bases at J, with 17 bases between the two ends. The CDR3 is made up of 15 amino acids. The CDR3 nucleotides are TGTGCCAGCAGCTTAGAGCCGGTGGGGTCTCCAGAGCAGTACTTC. It specifies CASSLEPVGSPEQYF.

V usage is TRBV29-1 and J usage is TRBJ2-7; D tentatively fits TRBD1 or TRBD2 (5 bases each). The CDR3 covers 12 residues. The ends were cut back, 7 bases at V and 2 bases at J, with 12 bases in the middle. Per the germline V gene, CDR1 is SQVTM and CDR2 is ANQGSEA. In DNA form, the CDR3 reads TGCAGCGGCCGGGACGGACCCTACGAGCAGTACTTC. Amino acid sequence: CSGRDGPYEQYF.

In the case of this clonotype: This sequence may be a read error, since a much larger clone differs from it by one base. CDR3 in amino acids: CASSLRRAEETQYF. The CDR3 nucleotides read TGTGCCAGCAGTTTGAGACGAGCGGAAGAGACCCAGTACTTC. The V call is TRBV12-3 or TRBV12-4, the J call TRBJ2-5; D may be TRBD2 (5 bases). The length of the CDR3 is 14 residues. V was shortened by 3 bases and J by 3 bases, with 11 bases between the two germline ends.

This clonotype has just one count. J is TRBJ2-7 and V is TRBV10-1, with 10 bases matching TRBD1. Germline trimming cut 6 bases from V and 6 bases from J; bases unmatched to any gene: 8. The germline V gene encodes CDR1 WNHNN and CDR2 SYGVQD (reference sequence). The CDR3 is made up of 14 amino acids. The CDR3 sequence: CASRSRTGGIEQYF. CDR3 nucleotides: TGCGCCAGCAGGTCCAGGACAGGGGGTATCGAGCAGTACTTC.